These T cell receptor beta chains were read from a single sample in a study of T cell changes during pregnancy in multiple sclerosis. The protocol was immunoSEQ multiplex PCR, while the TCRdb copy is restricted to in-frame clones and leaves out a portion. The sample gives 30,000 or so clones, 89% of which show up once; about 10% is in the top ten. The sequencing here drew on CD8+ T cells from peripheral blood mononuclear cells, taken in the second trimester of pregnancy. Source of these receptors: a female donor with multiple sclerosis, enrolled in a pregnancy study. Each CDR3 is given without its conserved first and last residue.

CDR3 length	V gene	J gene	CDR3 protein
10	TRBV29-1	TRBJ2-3	SATPGGGTQY
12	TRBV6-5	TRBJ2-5	ASSLGTGGETQY
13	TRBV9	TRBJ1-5	ASSPEGRGNQPQH
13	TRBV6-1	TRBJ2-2	ASKTSGVYTGELF
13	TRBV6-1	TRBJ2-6	ASRGRGAGANVLT
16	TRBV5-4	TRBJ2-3	ASSLDLISTGFTDTQY
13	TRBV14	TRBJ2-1	ASSQDGRGDMEQF
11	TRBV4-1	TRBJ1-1	ASSQIGGPSAF
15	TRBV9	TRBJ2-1	ASSVAPGRPLYNEQF
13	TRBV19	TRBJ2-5	ASSIGPGMGGTQY
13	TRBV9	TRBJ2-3	ASSDGLAATDTQY
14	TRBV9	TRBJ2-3	ASSAPLAGGRDTQY
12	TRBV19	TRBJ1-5	ASSPTGYNQPQH
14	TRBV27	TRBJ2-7	ASSPGTSGRAHEQY
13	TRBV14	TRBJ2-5	ASSQDRGSQETQY
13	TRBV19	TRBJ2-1	ASSRTGSSYNEQF
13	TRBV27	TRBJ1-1	ASTPTGLRDTEAF
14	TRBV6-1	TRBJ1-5	ASSGQGKGLNQPQH
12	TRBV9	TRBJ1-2	ASSVRDRGEDYT
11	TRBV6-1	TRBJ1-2	ASGNRGVEGYT
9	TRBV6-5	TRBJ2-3	ASSSGDTQY
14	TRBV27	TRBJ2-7	ASSLSKGDSSYEQY
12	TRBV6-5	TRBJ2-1	ASSDRSSYNEQF
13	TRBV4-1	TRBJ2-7	ASSQVSDRASEQY
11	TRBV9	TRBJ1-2	ASSVGGGYGYT
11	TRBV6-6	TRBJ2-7	ASSFGGGGEQY
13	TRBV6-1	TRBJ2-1	ASSVTSGRLDEQF
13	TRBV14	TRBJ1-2	ASSDRGTGNYGYT
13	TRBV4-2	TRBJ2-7	ASSLARTGAYEQY
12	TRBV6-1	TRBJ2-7	ASSWTGGIYEQY
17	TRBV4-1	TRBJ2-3	ASSQSGGRGRAVTDTQY
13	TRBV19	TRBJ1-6	ASSVRTGKDSPLH
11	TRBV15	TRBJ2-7	ATSRAPGDEQY
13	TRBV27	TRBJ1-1	ASSLLLGRGTEAF
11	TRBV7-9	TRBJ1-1	ASSLGGQPEAF
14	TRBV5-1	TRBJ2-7	ASSMGTSGRAYEQY
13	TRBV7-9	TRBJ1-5	ASSSGDGSNQPQH
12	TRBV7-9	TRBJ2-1	ASSYPRTANEQF
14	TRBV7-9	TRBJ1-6	ASSPNFGTENSPLH
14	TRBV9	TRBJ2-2	ASSSTSGGGSGELF
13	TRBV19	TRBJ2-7	ASSPAGGVNYEQY
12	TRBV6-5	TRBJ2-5	ASRELQGGETQY